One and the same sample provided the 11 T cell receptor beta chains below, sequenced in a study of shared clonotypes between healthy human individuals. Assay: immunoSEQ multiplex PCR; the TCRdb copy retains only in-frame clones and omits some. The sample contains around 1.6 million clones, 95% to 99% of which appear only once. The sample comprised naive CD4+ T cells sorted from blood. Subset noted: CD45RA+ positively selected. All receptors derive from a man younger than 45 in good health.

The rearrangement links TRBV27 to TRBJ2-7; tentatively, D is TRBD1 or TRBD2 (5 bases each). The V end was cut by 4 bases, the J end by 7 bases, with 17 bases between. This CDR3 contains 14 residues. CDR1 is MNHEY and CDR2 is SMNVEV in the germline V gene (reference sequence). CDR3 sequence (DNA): TGTGCCAGCAGTTATTGGGGACCTCCCGCGGAGCAGTACTTC. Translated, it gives CASSYWGPPAEQYF.

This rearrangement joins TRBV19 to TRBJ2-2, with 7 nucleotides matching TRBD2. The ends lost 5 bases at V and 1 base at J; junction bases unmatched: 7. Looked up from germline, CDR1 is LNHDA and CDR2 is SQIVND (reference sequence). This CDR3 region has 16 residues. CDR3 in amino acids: CASSSYERENTGELFF. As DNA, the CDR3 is TGTGCCAGTAGTTCTTATGAGCGGGAGAACACCGGGGAGCTGTTTTTT. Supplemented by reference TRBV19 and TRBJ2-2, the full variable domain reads DGGITQSPKYLFRKEGQNVTLSCEQNLNHDAMYWYRQDPGQGLRLIYYSQIVNDFQKGDIAEGYSVSREKKESFPLTVTSAQKNPTAFYLCASSSYERENTGELFFGEGSRLTVL.

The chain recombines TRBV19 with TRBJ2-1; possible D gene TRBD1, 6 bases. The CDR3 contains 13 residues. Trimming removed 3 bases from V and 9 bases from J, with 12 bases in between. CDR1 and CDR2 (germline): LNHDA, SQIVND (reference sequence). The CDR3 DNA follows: TGTGCCAGTAGTATTTCCCAGGGGACTGAGCAGTTCTTC. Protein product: CASSISQGTEQFF. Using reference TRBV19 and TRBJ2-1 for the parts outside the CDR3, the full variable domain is DGGITQSPKYLFRKEGQNVTLSCEQNLNHDAMYWYRQDPGQGLRLIYYSQIVNDFQKGDIAEGYSVSREKKESFPLTVTSAQKNPTAFYLCASSISQGTEQFFGPGTRLTVL.

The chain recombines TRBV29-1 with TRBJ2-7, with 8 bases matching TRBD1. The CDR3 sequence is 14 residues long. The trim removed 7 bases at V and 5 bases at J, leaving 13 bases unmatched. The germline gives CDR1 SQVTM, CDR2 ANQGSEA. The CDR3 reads CSAPPGQGPHEQYF. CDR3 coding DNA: TGCAGCGCCCCGCCCGGACAGGGCCCCCACGAGCAGTACTTC.

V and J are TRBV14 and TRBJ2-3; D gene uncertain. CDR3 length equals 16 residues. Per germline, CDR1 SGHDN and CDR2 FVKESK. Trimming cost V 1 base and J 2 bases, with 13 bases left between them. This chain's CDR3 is CASSQVVSGPTDTQYF. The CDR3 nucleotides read TGTGCCAGCAGCCAAGTCGTATCCGGGCCCACAGATACGCAGTATTTT.

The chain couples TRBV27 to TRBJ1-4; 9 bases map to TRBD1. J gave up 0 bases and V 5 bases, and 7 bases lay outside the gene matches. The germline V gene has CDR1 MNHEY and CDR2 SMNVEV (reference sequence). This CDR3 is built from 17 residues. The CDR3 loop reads CASSAGTGKATNEKLFF. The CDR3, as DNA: TGTGCCAGCAGTGCGGGGACAGGGAAGGCAACTAATGAAAAACTGTTTTTT.

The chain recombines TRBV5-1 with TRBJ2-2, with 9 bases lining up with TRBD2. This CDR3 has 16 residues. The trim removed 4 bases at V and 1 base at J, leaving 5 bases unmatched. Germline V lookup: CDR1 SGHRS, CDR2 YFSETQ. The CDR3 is CASSRSSGVNTGELFF. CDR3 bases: TGCGCCAGCAGCAGGTCTAGCGGGGTGAACACCGGGGAGCTGTTTTTT.

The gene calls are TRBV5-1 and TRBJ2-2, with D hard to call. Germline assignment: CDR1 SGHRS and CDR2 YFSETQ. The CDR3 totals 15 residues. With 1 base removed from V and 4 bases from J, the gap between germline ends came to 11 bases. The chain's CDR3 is CASSLTSIATGELFF. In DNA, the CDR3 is TGCGCCAGCAGCTTGACCTCTATAGCCACCGGGGAGCTGTTTTTT.

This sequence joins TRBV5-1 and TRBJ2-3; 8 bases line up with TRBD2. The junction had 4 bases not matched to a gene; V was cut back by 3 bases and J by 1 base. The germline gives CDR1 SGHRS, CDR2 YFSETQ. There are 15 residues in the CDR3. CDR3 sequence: CASSSGLDGTDTQYF. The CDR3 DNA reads TGCGCCAGCAGCTCGGGACTAGACGGCACAGATACGCAGTATTTT.

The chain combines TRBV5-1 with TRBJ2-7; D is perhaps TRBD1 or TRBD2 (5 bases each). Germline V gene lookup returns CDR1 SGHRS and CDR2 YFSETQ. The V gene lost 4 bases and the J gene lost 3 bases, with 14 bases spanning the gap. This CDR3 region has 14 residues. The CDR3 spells CASSASGPYYEQYF. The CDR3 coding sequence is TGCGCCAGCAGCGCGTCGGGGCCCTACTACGAGCAGTACTTC.

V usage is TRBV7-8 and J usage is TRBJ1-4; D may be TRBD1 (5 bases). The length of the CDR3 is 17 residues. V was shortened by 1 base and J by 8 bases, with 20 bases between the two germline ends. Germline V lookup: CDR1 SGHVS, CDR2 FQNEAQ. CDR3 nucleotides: TGTGCCAGCAGCTTAGTGAGGACGGCCACGGGGGAGGAAAAACTGTTTTTT. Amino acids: CASSLVRTATGEEKLFF. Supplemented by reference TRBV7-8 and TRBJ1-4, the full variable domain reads GAGVSQSPRYKVAKRGQDVALRCDPISGHVSLFWYQQALGQGPEFLTYFQNEAQLDKSGLPSDRFFAERPEGSVSTLKIQRTQQEDSAVYLCASSLVRTATGEEKLFFGSGTQLSVL.